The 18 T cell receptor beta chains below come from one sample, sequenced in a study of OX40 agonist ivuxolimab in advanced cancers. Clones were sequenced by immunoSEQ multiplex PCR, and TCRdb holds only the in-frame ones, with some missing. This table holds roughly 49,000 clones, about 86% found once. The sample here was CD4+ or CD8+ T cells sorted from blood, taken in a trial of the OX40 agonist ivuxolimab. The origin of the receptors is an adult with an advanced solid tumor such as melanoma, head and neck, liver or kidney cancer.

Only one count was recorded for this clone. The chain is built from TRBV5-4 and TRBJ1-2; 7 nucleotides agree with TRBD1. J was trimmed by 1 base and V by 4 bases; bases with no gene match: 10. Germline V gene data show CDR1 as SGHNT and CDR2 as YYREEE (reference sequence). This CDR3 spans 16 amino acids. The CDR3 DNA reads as TGTGCCAGCAGCCCCCCCAACCGACAGGGTAACTATGGCTACACCTTC. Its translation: CASSPPNRQGNYGYTF.

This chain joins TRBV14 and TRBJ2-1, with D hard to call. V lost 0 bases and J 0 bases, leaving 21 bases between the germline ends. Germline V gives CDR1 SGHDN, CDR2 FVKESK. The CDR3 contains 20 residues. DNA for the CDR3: TGTGCCAGCAGCCAAGAGTCATCCTTTAGTTGGGCCAGCTCCTACAATGAGCAGTTCTTC. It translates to CASSQESSFSWASSYNEQFF.

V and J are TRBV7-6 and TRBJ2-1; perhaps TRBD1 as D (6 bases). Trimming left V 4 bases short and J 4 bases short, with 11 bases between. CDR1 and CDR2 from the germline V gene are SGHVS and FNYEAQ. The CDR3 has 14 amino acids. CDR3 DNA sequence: TGTGCCAGCAGCTCTGTAGGGGGTTACAATGAGCAGTTCTTC. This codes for CASSSVGGYNEQFF. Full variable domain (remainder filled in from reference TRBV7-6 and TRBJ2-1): GAGVSQSPRYKVTKRGQDVALRCDPISGHVSLYWYRQALGQGPEFLTYFNYEAQQDKSGLPNDRFSAERPEGSISTLTIQRTEQRDSAMYRCASSSVGGYNEQFFGPGTRLTVL.

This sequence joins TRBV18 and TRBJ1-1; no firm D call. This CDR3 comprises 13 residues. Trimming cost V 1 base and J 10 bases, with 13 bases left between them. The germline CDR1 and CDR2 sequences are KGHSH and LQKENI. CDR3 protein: CASSPLGSTGAFF. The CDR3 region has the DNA TGTGCCAGCTCACCACTAGGATCCACCGGAGCTTTCTTT.

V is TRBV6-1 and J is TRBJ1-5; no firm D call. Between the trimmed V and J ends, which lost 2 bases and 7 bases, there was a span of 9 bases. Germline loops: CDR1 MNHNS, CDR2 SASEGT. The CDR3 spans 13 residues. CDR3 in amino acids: CASSEYRWQPQHF. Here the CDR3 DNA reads TGTGCCAGCAGTGAATATCGGTGGCAGCCCCAGCATTTT.

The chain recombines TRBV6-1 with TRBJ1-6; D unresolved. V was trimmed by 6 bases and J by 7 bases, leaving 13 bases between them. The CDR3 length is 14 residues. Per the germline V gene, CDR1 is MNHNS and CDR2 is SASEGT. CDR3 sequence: CASSDSIVNSPLHF. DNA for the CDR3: TGTGCCAGCAGCGACTCGATTGTGAATTCACCCCTCCACTTT.

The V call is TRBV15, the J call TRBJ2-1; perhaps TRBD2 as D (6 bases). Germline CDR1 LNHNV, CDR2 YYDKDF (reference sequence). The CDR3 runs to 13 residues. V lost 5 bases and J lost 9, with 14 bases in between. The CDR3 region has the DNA TGTGCCACCAGCGAACCGTTCGGGGGTGAGCAGTTCTTC. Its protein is CATSEPFGGEQFF.

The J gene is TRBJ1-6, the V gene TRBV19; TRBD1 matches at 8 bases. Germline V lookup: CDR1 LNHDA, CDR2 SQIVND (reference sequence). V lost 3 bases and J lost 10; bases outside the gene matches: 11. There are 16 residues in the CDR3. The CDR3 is CASSIFFRTGGSPLHF. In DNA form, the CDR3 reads TGTGCCAGTAGTATTTTTTTCCGAACAGGGGGATCACCCCTCCACTTT. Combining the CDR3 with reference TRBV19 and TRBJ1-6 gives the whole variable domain DGGITQSPKYLFRKEGQNVTLSCEQNLNHDAMYWYRQDPGQGLRLIYYSQIVNDFQKGDIAEGYSVSREKKESFPLTVTSAQKNPTAFYLCASSIFFRTGGSPLHFGNGTRLTVT.

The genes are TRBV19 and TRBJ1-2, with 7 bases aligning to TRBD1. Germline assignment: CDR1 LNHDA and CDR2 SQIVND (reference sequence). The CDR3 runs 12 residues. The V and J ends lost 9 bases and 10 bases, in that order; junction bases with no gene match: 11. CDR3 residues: CASLTGRGIYTF. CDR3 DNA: TGTGCCAGCTTGACAGGGCGGGGAATCTACACCTTC.

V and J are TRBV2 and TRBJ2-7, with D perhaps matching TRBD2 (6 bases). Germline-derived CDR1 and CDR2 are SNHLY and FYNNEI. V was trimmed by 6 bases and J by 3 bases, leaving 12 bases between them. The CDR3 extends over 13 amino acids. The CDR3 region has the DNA TGTGCCAGCAGGGAGGGGTGGTTCTACGAGCAGTACTTC. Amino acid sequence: CASREGWFYEQYF.

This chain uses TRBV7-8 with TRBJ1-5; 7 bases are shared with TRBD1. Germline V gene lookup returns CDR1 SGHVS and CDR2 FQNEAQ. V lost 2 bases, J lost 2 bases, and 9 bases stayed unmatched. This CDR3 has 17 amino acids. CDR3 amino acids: CASSLRQGVRGNQPQHF. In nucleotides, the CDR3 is TGTGCCAGCAGCTTACGTCAGGGGGTTCGGGGCAATCAGCCCCAGCATTTT. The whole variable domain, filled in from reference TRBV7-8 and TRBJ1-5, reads GAGVSQSPRYKVAKRGQDVALRCDPISGHVSLFWYQQALGQGPEFLTYFQNEAQLDKSGLPSDRFFAERPEGSVSTLKIQRTQQEDSAVYLCASSLRQGVRGNQPQHFGDGTRLSIL.

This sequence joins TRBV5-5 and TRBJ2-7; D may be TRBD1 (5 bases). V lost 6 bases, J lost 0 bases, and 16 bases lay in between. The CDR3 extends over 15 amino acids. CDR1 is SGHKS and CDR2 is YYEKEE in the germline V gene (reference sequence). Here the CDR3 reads CASTPWGLSSYEQYF. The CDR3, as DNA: TGTGCCAGCACCCCTTGGGGCCTCAGCTCCTACGAGCAGTACTTC. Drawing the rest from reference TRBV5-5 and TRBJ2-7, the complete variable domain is DAGVTQSPTHLIKTRGQQVTLRCSPISGHKSVSWYQQVLGQGPQFIFQYYEKEERGRGNFPDRFSARQFPNYSSELNVNALLLGDSALYLCASTPWGLSSYEQYFGPGTRLTVT.

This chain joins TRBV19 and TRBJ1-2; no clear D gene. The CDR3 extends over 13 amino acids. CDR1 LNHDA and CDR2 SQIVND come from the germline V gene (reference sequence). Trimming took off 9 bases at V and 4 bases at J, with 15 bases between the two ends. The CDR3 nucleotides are TGTGCCAGGCGGGGAGTCCGTGTCTATGGCTACACCTTC. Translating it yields CARRGVRVYGYTF.

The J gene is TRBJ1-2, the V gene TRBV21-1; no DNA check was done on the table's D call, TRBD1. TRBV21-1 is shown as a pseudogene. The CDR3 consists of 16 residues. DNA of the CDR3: TGTGCCAGCAGCAAACGCCTCACAGGGAGAAGGGATGGCTACACCTTC. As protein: CASSKRLTGRRDGYTF.

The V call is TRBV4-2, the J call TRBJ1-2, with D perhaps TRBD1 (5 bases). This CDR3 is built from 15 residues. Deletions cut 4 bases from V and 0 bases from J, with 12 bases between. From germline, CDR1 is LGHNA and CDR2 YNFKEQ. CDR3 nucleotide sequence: TGTGCCAGCAGCCCTCGGGGGGGGGCTAACTATGGCTACACCTTC. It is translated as CASSPRGGANYGYTF.

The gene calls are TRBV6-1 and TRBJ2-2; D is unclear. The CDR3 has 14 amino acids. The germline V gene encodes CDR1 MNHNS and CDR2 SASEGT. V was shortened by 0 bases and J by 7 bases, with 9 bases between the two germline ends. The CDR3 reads CASSEAWAGGELFF. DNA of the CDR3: TGTGCCAGCAGTGAAGCGTGGGCAGGCGGGGAGCTGTTTTTT.

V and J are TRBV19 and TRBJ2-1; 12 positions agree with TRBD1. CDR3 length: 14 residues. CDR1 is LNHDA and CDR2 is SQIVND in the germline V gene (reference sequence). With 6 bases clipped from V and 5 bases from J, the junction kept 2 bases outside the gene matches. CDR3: CASRGQGANNEQFF. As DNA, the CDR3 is TGTGCCAGTAGGGGACAGGGGGCCAACAATGAGCAGTTCTTC.

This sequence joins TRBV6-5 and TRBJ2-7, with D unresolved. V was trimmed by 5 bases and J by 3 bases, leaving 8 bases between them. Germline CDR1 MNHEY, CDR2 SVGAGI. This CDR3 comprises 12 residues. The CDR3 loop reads CASSERNYEQYF. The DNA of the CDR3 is TGTGCCAGCAGTGAAAGGAACTACGAGCAGTACTTC.